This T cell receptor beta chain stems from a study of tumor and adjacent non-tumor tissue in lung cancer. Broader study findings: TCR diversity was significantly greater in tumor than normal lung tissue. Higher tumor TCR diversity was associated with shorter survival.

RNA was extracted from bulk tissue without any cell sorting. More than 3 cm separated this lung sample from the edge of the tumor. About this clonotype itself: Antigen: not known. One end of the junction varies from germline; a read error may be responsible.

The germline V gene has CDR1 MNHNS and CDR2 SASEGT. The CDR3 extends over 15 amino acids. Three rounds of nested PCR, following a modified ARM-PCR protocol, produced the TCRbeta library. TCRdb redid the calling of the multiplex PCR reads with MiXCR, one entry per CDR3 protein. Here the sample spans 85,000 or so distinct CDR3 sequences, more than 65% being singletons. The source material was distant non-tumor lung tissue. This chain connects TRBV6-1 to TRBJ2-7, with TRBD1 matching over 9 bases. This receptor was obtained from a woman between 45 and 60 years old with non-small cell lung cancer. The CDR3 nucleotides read TGCGCCGGCAGTGACCCTCCGGACAGGGGAAGGGAGCAGTACTTC. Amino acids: CAGSDPPDRGREQYF.